This is a list of T cell receptor beta chains from one sample in a study of CXCR3-negative and CXCR3-positive naive CD8 T cells. Using the 5' RACE reads, TCRdb records one entry per CDR3 protein without DNA. The sample spans 50,000 to 75,000 distinct CDR3 sequences; the ten largest clones claim more than 4%. Sequenced: naive CXCR3- CD8+ T cells from blood. Source of these receptors: a human donor in good health. Some clones in this sample may be carry-over from other donors' samples. Each CDR3 is given with its conserved first and last residue. The order of the fields is CDR3 protein, J gene, V gene.

CDR3: CATQRSGHSTDTQYF
J: TRBJ2-3
V: TRBV5-1

CDR3: CASSLESIMETQYF
J: TRBJ2-5
V: TRBV28

CDR3: CSVERGGAEQYF
J: TRBJ2-7
V: TRBV29-1

CDR3: CASNPGGGWTGELFF
J: TRBJ2-2
V: TRBV21-1

CDR3: CSARTTGGPSLETQYF
J: TRBJ2-5
V: TRBV20-1

CDR3: CASSLTLLGQSYEQYF
J: TRBJ2-7
V: TRBV5-1

CDR3: CSAIQPGTGTYEQYF
J: TRBJ2-7
V: TRBV29-1

CDR3: CASTSQGWDTEAFF
J: TRBJ1-1
V: TRBV3-1

CDR3: CASSQSGTGGYEQYF
J: TRBJ2-7
V: TRBV14

CDR3: CASSLETAMYEQYF
J: TRBJ2-7
V: TRBV28

CDR3: CASSFTDGDTQYF
J: TRBJ2-3
V: TRBV6-2/TRBV6-3

CDR3: CASMGGAGTEAFF
J: TRBJ1-1
V: TRBV12-3/TRBV12-4

CDR3: CSETRTGVNYGYTF
J: TRBJ1-2
V: TRBV29-1

CDR3: CASSEPNYEQYF
J: TRBJ2-7
V: TRBV25-1

CDR3: CASSLGPGNQPQHF
J: TRBJ1-5
V: TRBV6-5

CDR3: CASRPRLAGNTDTQYF
J: TRBJ2-3
V: TRBV7-8

CDR3: CSATNYGTEYYEQYF
J: TRBJ2-7
V: TRBV20-1

CDR3: CSVDSDYEQYF
J: TRBJ2-7
V: TRBV29-1

CDR3: CSASPGDTNYGYTF
J: TRBJ1-2
V: TRBV20-1

CDR3: CSAMYLSSYEQYF
J: TRBJ2-7
V: TRBV20-1

CDR3: CASSMGQVESGELFF
J: TRBJ2-2
V: TRBV5-1

CDR3: CASSQDRAGNQETQYF
J: TRBJ2-5
V: TRBV4-3